The 10 T cell receptor beta chains listed next were all sequenced from one sample in a study of OX40 agonist ivuxolimab in advanced cancers. Some clones are missing from TCRdb's copy, which holds only in-frame ones; the method was immunoSEQ multiplex PCR. The data show tens of thousands of clones, roughly 90% seen once. The sequencing used CD4+ or CD8+ T cells sorted from blood, collected in a trial of the OX40 agonist ivuxolimab. The receptor set was obtained from an adult with an advanced solid tumor such as melanoma, head and neck, liver or kidney cancer.

This clone has more than one count but fewer than ten. The chain combines TRBV5-1 with TRBJ1-1; tentatively, D is TRBD1 (6 bases). Trimming took 0 bases from V and 0 from J, leaving 15 bases between them. This CDR3 contains 17 residues. Germline V lookup: CDR1 SGHRS, CDR2 YFSETQ. The CDR3 DNA reads TGCGCCAGCAGCTTGGTTTCAGGACAGAACATGAACACTGAAGCTTTCTTT. Amino acids: CASSLVSGQNMNTEAFF. The whole variable domain, filled in from reference TRBV5-1 and TRBJ1-1, reads KAGVTQTPRYLIKTRGQQVTLSCSPISGHRSVSWYQQTPGQGLQFLFEYFSETQRNKGNFPGRFSGRQFSNSRSEMNVSTLELGDSALYLCASSLVSGQNMNTEAFFGQGTRLTVV.

This clone is a singleton in its sample. The rearrangement links TRBV2 to TRBJ1-5; D possibly corresponds to TRBD1 (5 bases). The CDR3 consists of 15 residues. V was trimmed by 6 bases and J by 0 bases, leaving 12 bases between them. Germline V gives CDR1 SNHLY, CDR2 FYNNEI. The CDR3 region is CASREGTDSNQPQHF. The CDR3 nucleotides read TGTGCCAGCAGGGAGGGGACGGATAGCAATCAGCCCCAGCATTTT. The full variable domain, in which reference TRBV2 and TRBJ1-5 provide the parts outside the CDR3, is EPEVTQTPSHQVTQMGQEVILRCVPISNHLYFYWYRQILGQKVEFLVSFYNNEISEKSEIFDDQFSVERPDGSNFTLKIRSTKLEDSAMYFCASREGTDSNQPQHFGDGTRLSIL.

V gene TRBV10-3 combines with J gene TRBJ1-4; 8 nucleotides agree with TRBD1. Losses at the gene ends were 6 bases for V and 8 bases for J; bases not matched to a gene: 8. Germline V gives CDR1 ENHRY, CDR2 SYGVKD. The length of the CDR3 is 14 residues. The DNA for the CDR3 is TGTGCCATCAGCCAGGGGGCGCTTGAGGAAAAACTGTTTTTT. It codes for CAISQGALEEKLFF.

The chain employs TRBV7-9 and TRBJ2-6; D remains ambiguous. The CDR3 covers 13 residues. Per germline, CDR1 SEHNR and CDR2 FQNEAQ (reference sequence). Trimming cost V 5 bases and J 0 bases, with 2 bases left between them. The CDR3 sequence: CASSSSGANVLTF. The CDR3, as DNA: TGTGCCAGCAGCAGCTCTGGGGCCAACGTCCTGACTTTC. The full variable domain, rest sourced from reference TRBV7-9 and TRBJ2-6, is DTGVSQNPRHKITKRGQNVTFRCDPISEHNRLYWYRQTLGQGPEFLTYFQNEAQLEKSRLLSDRFSAERPKGSFSTLEIQRTEQGDSAMYLCASSSSGANVLTFGAGSRLTVL.

The chain is built from TRBV21-1 and TRBJ1-1; TRBD1 is the table's D call, not checked against the DNA. TRBV21-1 is assigned pseudogene status. There are 15 residues in the CDR3. The CDR3 here is CASSKGKEDRGKSFF. For the CDR3, the DNA is TGTGCCAGCAGCAAAGGAAAGGAGGACAGGGGAAAAAGTTTCTTT.

V and J are TRBV11-3 and TRBJ2-5; D perhaps matches TRBD1 (7 bases). The CDR3 has 16 amino acids. Germline V gene data show CDR1 as SGHNT and CDR2 as YENEEA. Trimming removed 1 base from V and 4 bases from J, with 16 bases in between. CDR3 amino acids: CASSLGLGQGGETQYF. CDR3 in DNA: TGTGCCAGCAGCTTAGGTCTTGGGCAGGGGGGAGAGACCCAGTACTTC.

As concerns this clone: A junction end diverges from the germline sequence, so it may reflect a read error. The chain is built from TRBV15 and TRBJ2-5; D perhaps matches TRBD1 (6 bases). CDR1 is LNHNV, CDR2 YYDKDF, per germline (reference sequence). CDR3 length: 15 amino acids. The CDR3 coding sequence is TGTGCCACCAGCAGAGCGTGGACAGTCCAAGGGACCCAGTACTTC. Translation: CATSRAWTVQGTQYF.

The gene calls are TRBV19 and TRBJ1-1, with 10 bases matching TRBD1. The CDR3 covers 16 residues. The trim removed 3 bases at V and 4 bases at J, leaving 8 bases unmatched. CDR1 LNHDA and CDR2 SQIVND come from the germline V gene (reference sequence). CDR3 DNA sequence: TGTGCCAGTAGTATGGGGGGCCGGGACAGGGGCACTGAAGCTTTCTTT. Its protein product is CASSMGGRDRGTEAFF.

The sample holds one count of this clone. The gene calls are TRBV6-1 and TRBJ1-4; D is undetermined. The V end lost 7 bases, the J end lost 8 bases, and 11 bases lay between the germline ends. Germline-derived CDR1 and CDR2 are MNHNS and SASEGT. The length of the CDR3 is 12 residues. CDR3 loop: CASTSRAEKLFF. In DNA form, the CDR3 reads TGTGCCAGCACTTCTCGGGCAGAAAAACTGTTTTTT.

The genes are TRBV6-1 and TRBJ2-3, with 7 bases aligning to TRBD1. V lost 4 bases to trimming and J lost 5 bases; unmatched junction nucleotides: 3. In germline, CDR1 is MNHNS, CDR2 SASEGT. The CDR3 has 13 amino acids. The CDR3 is CASSGQGLDTQYF. In DNA, the CDR3 is TGTGCCAGCAGTGGACAGGGTCTAGATACGCAGTATTTT.